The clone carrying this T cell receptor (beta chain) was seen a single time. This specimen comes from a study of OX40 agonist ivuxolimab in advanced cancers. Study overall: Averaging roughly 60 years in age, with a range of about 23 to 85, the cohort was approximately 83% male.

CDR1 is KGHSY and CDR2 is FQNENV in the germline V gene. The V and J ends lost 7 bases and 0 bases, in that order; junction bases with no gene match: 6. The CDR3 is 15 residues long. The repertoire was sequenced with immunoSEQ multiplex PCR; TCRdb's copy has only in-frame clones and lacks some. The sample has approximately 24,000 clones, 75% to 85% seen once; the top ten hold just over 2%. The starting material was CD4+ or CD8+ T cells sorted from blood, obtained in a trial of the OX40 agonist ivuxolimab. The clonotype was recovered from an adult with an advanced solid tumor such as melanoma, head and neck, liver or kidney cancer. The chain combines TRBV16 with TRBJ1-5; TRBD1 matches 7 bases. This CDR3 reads CASTPGGSSNQPQHF. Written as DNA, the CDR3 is TGTGCCAGCACTCCAGGGGGAAGTAGCAATCAGCCCCAGCATTTT.